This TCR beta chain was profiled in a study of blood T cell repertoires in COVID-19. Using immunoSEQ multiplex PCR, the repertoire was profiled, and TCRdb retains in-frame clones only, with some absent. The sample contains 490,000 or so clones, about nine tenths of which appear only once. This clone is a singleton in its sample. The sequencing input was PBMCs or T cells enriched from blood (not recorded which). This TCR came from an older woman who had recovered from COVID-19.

CDR3 amino acids: CASRAGTSARPEQFF. CDR3 bases: TGTGCCAGCAGGGCAGGGACTAGCGCTCGTCCTGAGCAGTTCTTC. The chain links TRBV2 to TRBJ2-1; 10 positions match TRBD2. The germline V gene encodes CDR1 SNHLY and CDR2 FYNNEI. Trimming at V came to 6 bases and at J to 9 bases, leaving 11 bases not matched to a gene. The CDR3 sequence is 15 residues long. The whole variable domain, remainder taken from reference TRBV2 and TRBJ2-1, is EPEVTQTPSHQVTQMGQEVILRCVPISNHLYFYWYRQILGQKVEFLVSFYNNEISEKSEIFDDQFSVERPDGSNFTLKIRSTKLEDSAMYFCASRAGTSARPEQFFGPGTRLTVL.